One and the same sample provided the 5 T cell receptor beta chains below, sequenced in a study of T cell repertoires in cytomegalovirus infection (dated 2019 in TCRdb). This sample's treatment or condition label indicates: in vitro stimulation with specific CMV peptide epitopes to enrich CMV-specific T cells. Data came from an Illumina HiSeq 1500. The raw public data were reprocessed by TCRdb itself: fastp quality trimming at Q25, MiXCR clonotype calling, in-frame beta chains only. Duplicate CDR3 protein sequences are folded into a single record with the most common DNA and genes. Across this sample there are approximately 770,000 distinct CDR3 sequences, with roughly 29% seen only once. Together, the top ten hold around 13% of the sample. These TCRs are of unknown antigen specificity. The source was cultured CD8+ T cells from PBMCs, collected from culture after CMV antigen stimulation. The receptors stem from a human donor in good health (CMV status not recorded). Some clones in this sample may be carry-over from other donors' samples.

CDR3 residues: CASSLGAGSYEQYV. In DNA, the CDR3 is TGTGCCAGCAGTTTAGGGGCAGGGTCCTACGAGCAGTACGTC. V and J are TRBV27 and TRBJ2-7; D might be TRBD1 (5 bases). Trimming cost V 2 bases and J 1 base, with 9 bases left between them. The CDR3 spans 14 residues. CDR1 MNHEY and CDR2 SMNVEV come from the germline V gene (reference sequence).

The CDR3, as DNA: TGTGCCAGCAGAATGGGACAGGGAGCTAACTATGGCTACACCTTC. It is translated as CASRMGQGANYGYTF. V usage is TRBV5-5 and J usage is TRBJ1-2, with 9 bases that match TRBD1. Germline V gene lookup returns CDR1 SGHKS and CDR2 YYEKEE (reference sequence). The CDR3 totals 15 residues. J was trimmed by 0 bases and V by 5 bases; bases with no gene match: 5. The full variable domain, rest sourced from reference TRBV5-5 and TRBJ1-2, is DAGVTQSPTHLIKTRGQQVTLRCSPISGHKSVSWYQQVLGQGPQFIFQYYEKEERGRGNFPDRFSARQFPNYSSELNVNALLLGDSALYLCASRMGQGANYGYTFGSGTRLTVV.

This clonotype was seen repeatedly, ten times or more. This chain joins TRBV11-3 and TRBJ2-2; D possibly corresponds to TRBD2 (5 bases). CDR3 length: 17 amino acids. V was cut by 5 bases and J by 0 bases, with 16 bases left in between. The germline V gene has CDR1 SGHNT and CDR2 YENEEA. This CDR3 reads CASSPEWTVANTGELFF. Written as DNA, the CDR3 is TGTGCCAGCAGCCCCGAGTGGACTGTCGCGAACACCGGGGAGCTGTTTTTT.

The chain combines TRBV5-5 with TRBJ1-2; D is uncertain. V was cut by 3 bases and J by 0 bases, with 12 bases left in between. The CDR3 sequence is 15 residues long. Germline CDR1 SGHKS, CDR2 YYEKEE (reference sequence). CDR3 loop: CASSSGLETNYGYTF. CDR3 coding DNA: TGTGCCAGCAGCTCGGGCCTCGAAACTAACTATGGCTACACCTTC.

The genes are TRBV7-6 and TRBJ2-3; the match to TRBD2 covers 13 bases. The CDR3 length is 19 residues. Per germline, CDR1 SGHVS and CDR2 FNYEAQ. V shed 1 base, J shed 1 base, and the junction held 8 bases outside the gene matches. The DNA of the CDR3 is TGTGCCAGCAGCTTAGACCCACTAGCGGGGGGGTCCGGCACAGATACGCAGTATTTT. Amino acids: CASSLDPLAGGSGTDTQYF.